This record looks at one TCR beta chain sequence and its context. What this receptor recognizes is not known. No much larger clone is present one base from it, and per-base qualities are unavailable. The germline V gene gives CDR1 as MGHRA and CDR2 as YSYEKL. The CDR3 measures 15 amino acids from cysteine to phenylalanine. Kept here is only the CDR3 DNA, which spans 45 bases and is read in frame from base 1. V loses 4 bases at its end and J loses 3 bases; junction bases beyond the gene matches: 3. The immunoSEQ Assay, a bias-controlled multiplex PCR, was used to amplify TCRbeta CDR3 regions from genomic DNA. On the authors' methods: Nucleated cell counts per sample were estimated from amplification of reference gene primers within the assay. To quantify the absolute abundance of each unique TCRbeta CDR3 rearrangement, sequence reads were collapsed and filtered. Productive Simpson clonality was computed per sample as the square root of Simpson's diversity index over productive rearrangements. Sourced from immuneACCESS, this table was stored by TCRdb with only in-frame sequences that have V and J called. A share of the clones is absent; for the studies checked, an unresolved V gene accounts for under half, and the remainder has no known explanation. For V, J and clone size, that table is used; D and trimming come from the DNA. The table for this sample lists over 100,000 clones; about 91% of them were counted only once. Jointly, the top ten make up approximately 5.6% of the sample.

Collaborating institutions collected whole blood in K2EDTA tubes following their own protocols. For TCRbeta analysis, collaborator samples were shipped as frozen whole blood, as isolated PBMCs, or as DNA extracted from either sample type. These data are taken from a study of blood T cell repertoires in COVID-19 (dated by TCRdb to about 2020). Looking at the study overall: Collaborator samples came from the United States, Italy and Spain and covered acute and convalescent phases of COVID-19. The prospective study material was composed of cDNA or gDNA derived from T cells, B-cell-depleted T cells, or PBMCs. Where available, HLA class I and class II types were obtained from metadata supplied by the sample provider rather than from assay-based typing. A de-identified subject ID, COVID-19 status, age in years and sex were almost always included in the sample metadata. The repertoires were released in a freely available public database intended as a resource for research on the immune response to SARS-CoV-2. Deeply sampled blood TCRbeta repertoires from subjects exposed to, actively infected with, or recovered from COVID-19 were included in the dataset. Samples were obtained from the ongoing ImmuneRACE study (first 160 participants) and from over a thousand subjects provided by 6 global collaborators. What the research found in general, with its limitations: The amount of clinical and demographic metadata varied by source and participant and was provided uncurated.

The sequencing sample was made of peripheral blood. The chain joins TRBV4-1 to TRBJ2-3, with 11 bases matching TRBD2. This TCR was sampled from a human donor in a cohort sampled during active COVID-19. CDR3 sequence: CASSRLAGKTDTQYF. At the DNA level, the sequence is TGCGCCAGCAGCCGACTAGCGGGGAAAACAGATACGCAGTATTTT.